The 20 T cell receptor beta chains listed next were all sequenced from one sample in a study of early T cells in non-severe SARS-CoV-2 infection. TCRdb reprocessed the 5' RACE reads via MiXCR and lists one record per CDR3 protein. The sample has roughly 32,000 distinct CDR3 sequences, 8% to 9.5% seen once. The sequencing sample was made of whole blood. These receptors were collected from an adult who was a healthcare worker with PCR-confirmed SARS-CoV-2 infection or an uninfected control (not recorded which).

The table lists this clonotype with a few counts. The chain combines TRBV12-3 or TRBV12-4 with TRBJ2-1; D call uncertain. V lost 7 bases and J 1 base, leaving 14 bases between the germline ends. This CDR3 region has 15 residues. This chain's CDR3 is CASTVRQASYNEQFF. As DNA, the CDR3 is TGTGCCAGCACCGTCCGGCAGGCGTCCTACAATGAGCAGTTCTTC.

This clonotype was observed at least ten times. The rearrangement uses TRBV10-3 and TRBJ2-7; the D gene could be TRBD1 or TRBD2 (6 bases each). This CDR3 has 15 residues. V lost 2 bases, J lost 4 bases, and 15 bases lay in between. Germline CDR1 is ENHRY and CDR2 is SYGVKD. CDR3 protein: CAISEIEGGPYEQYF. Written as DNA, the CDR3 is TGTGCCATCAGTGAGATAGAGGGGGGCCCTTACGAGCAGTACTTC.

At least ten counts were recorded for this clonotype. This chain uses TRBV20-1 with TRBJ2-4; TRBD1 is a possible D gene (6 bases). Trimming stripped 3 bases from V and 6 bases from J, with 15 bases between. CDR1 DFQATT and CDR2 SNEGSKA come from the germline V gene (reference sequence). CDR3 length equals 14 residues. CDR3 region: CSARVGQGSNIQYF. Here the CDR3 DNA reads TGCAGTGCTAGGGTCGGGCAGGGGTCAAACATTCAGTACTTC.

There are many counts of this clonotype. The chain recombines TRBV9 with TRBJ1-4; D uncertain. This CDR3 comprises 15 residues. Trimming shortened V by 1 base and J by 7 bases, and 14 bases separated the two germline ends. Germline V gives CDR1 SGDLS, CDR2 YYNGEE. CDR3 sequence reads: CASSVSNLGREKLFF. For the CDR3, the DNA is TGTGCCAGCAGCGTATCGAACCTTGGCCGTGAAAAACTGTTTTTT.

In its sample, this clonotype was seen many times. V and J are TRBV19 and TRBJ2-5, with TRBD1 matching over 7 bases. The J segment lost 4 bases and the V segment lost 6 bases, leaving 5 bases of the junction unmatched. CDR3 size: 13 residues. Germline loops: CDR1 LNHDA, CDR2 SQIVND (reference sequence). CDR3 loop: CASRWDRLETQYF. CDR3 coding DNA: TGTGCCAGTAGATGGGACAGACTAGAGACCCAGTACTTC.

This clonotype was found many times. V and J are TRBV27 and TRBJ2-3, with unresolved D. Germline CDR1 and CDR2: MNHEY and SMNVEV (reference sequence). The CDR3 length is 11 residues. V shed 8 bases and J shed 7 bases, with 10 bases lying between them. This chain's CDR3 is CASVLGNTQYF. CDR3 nucleotide sequence: TGTGCCAGCGTCTTAGGCAATACGCAGTATTTT.

This clonotype has ten or more counts. The chain is built from TRBV21-1 and TRBJ1-4; the table's D call, TRBD1, has no DNA check behind it. TRBV21-1 is labeled a pseudogene. The CDR3 runs to 15 residues. This CDR3 reads CASSKRRGLQEKLFF. In DNA, the CDR3 is TGTGCCAGCAGCAAAAGAAGGGGTCTTCAGGAAAAACTGTTTTTT.

This sequence joins TRBV29-1 and TRBJ2-3, with 8 nucleotides matching TRBD2. The CDR3 totals 14 residues. The germline V gene encodes CDR1 SQVTM and CDR2 ANQGSEA. The CDR3 nucleotides are TGCAGTGAAAGGACTAGCTCCTACACAGATACGCAGTATTTT. It translates to CSERTSSYTDTQYF.

The chain joins TRBV6-5 to TRBJ2-7; 7 nucleotides match TRBD1. Per germline, CDR1 MNHEY and CDR2 SVGAGI. V shed 0 bases, J shed 5 bases, and the junction held 7 bases outside the gene matches. The CDR3 is 15 residues long. CDR3 sequence reads: CASSYSFRQGHEQYF. The DNA of the CDR3 is TGTGCCAGCAGTTACTCGTTTAGACAGGGTCACGAGCAGTACTTC.

In this sample, this clonotype turned up many times. The genes are TRBV7-2 and TRBJ2-3; D remains ambiguous. CDR3 length equals 12 residues. Germline V gene data show CDR1 as SGHTA and CDR2 as FQGNSA. The V end lost 4 bases, the J end lost 2 bases, and 4 bases lay between the germline ends. Here the CDR3 reads CASSSYTDTQYF. Here the CDR3 DNA reads TGTGCCAGCAGCTCTTACACAGATACGCAGTATTTT.

At least ten counts were recorded for this clonotype. The chain links TRBV7-9 to TRBJ2-5; tentatively, D is TRBD1 (5 bases). Trimming cost V 3 bases and J 4 bases, with 21 bases left between them. CDR3 size: 17 residues. Germline V gene data show CDR1 as SEHNR and CDR2 as FQNEAQ (reference sequence). The CDR3 region has the DNA TGTGCCAGCAGCTTTCGGACACGGAAGGAACCCGGAGAGACCCAGTACTTC. Its translation is CASSFRTRKEPGETQYF.

This clonotype was seen a few times. The chain combines TRBV7-7 with TRBJ2-5; TRBD2 aligns across 8 bases. With 1 base clipped from V and 5 bases from J, the junction kept 3 bases outside the gene matches. Per the germline V gene, CDR1 is SSHAT and CDR2 is FNYEAQ (reference sequence). The CDR3 spans 14 residues. CDR3 nucleotide sequence: TGTGCCAGCAGCTTAGGGACTAGCTCTGAGACCCAGTACTTC. Protein product: CASSLGTSSETQYF.

The chain combines TRBV12-3 or TRBV12-4 with TRBJ1-6; D may be TRBD1 (6 bases). The CDR3 extends over 17 amino acids. V lost 4 bases and J lost 0, with 13 bases in between. The CDR3 here is CASSSMRGGSYNSPLHF. The CDR3 DNA reads as TGTGCCAGCAGTTCAATGAGGGGGGGCTCCTATAATTCACCCCTCCACTTT.

This clonotype was detected a few times. This chain links TRBV29-1 with TRBJ2-3; D not certain. Trimming took 3 bases from V and 3 from J, leaving 7 bases between them. Germline CDR1 SQVTM, CDR2 ANQGSEA. This CDR3 comprises 12 residues. The CDR3 DNA sequence: TGCAGCGTTGATGTGGGGACAGATACGCAGTATTTT. Residues: CSVDVGTDTQYF.

This chain joins TRBV24-1 and TRBJ1-6, with D unresolved. The V gene lost 4 bases and the J gene lost 7 bases, with 7 bases spanning the gap. The CDR3 consists of 13 residues. Germline values: CDR1 KGHDR, CDR2 SFDVKD. The CDR3 DNA is TGTGCCACCAGTGACAGACAAAATTCACCCCTCCACTTT. Translated, it gives CATSDRQNSPLHF.

This clonotype was detected a few times. The rearrangement links TRBV7-3 to TRBJ2-1, with D perhaps TRBD1 (5 bases). The CDR3 is made up of 12 amino acids. V lost 4 bases and J lost 9, with 10 bases in between. The germline CDR1 and CDR2 sequences are SGHTA and FQGTGA. CDR3 sequence reads: CASSSDIGEQFF. CDR3 nucleotides: TGTGCCAGCAGCTCGGACATTGGTGAGCAGTTCTTC.

This chain links TRBV28 with TRBJ1-2; no definite D call. Trimming pared 3 bases from V and 0 bases from J, leaving 8 bases between. The CDR3 has 14 residues. Germline CDR1 MDHEN, CDR2 SYDVKM. DNA for the CDR3: TGTGCCAGCAGTTTTGGGTCAGCTAACTATGGCTACACCTTC. The encoded protein is CASSFGSANYGYTF.

This clonotype was counted between two and nine times. The chain uses TRBV6-1 and TRBJ2-1; unclear D gene. V was shortened by 2 bases and J by 4 bases, with 12 bases between the two germline ends. The CDR3 sequence is 15 residues long. Germline loops: CDR1 MNHNS, CDR2 SASEGT. The CDR3 here is CASSERRTLYNEQFF. The CDR3 DNA sequence: TGTGCCAGCAGTGAAAGGCGCACTCTGTACAATGAGCAGTTCTTC.

This clonotype was picked up a small number of times. The chain couples TRBV30 to TRBJ1-5; the D is unclear. The germline V gene encodes CDR1 GTSNPN and CDR2 SVGIG (reference sequence). This CDR3 spans 13 amino acids. Trimming removed 0 bases from V and 4 bases from J, with 7 bases in between. The CDR3 nucleotides are TGTGCCTGGAGTGTCAGAGGAAATCAGCCCCAGCATTTT. The encoded protein is CAWSVRGNQPQHF.

As for this clonotype: A much larger clone lies a single base off, so this may be a read error. CDR3 nucleotide sequence: TGTGCCAGCAGCCAAGATCAGGTACATGAGACCCAGTACTTC. This codes for CASSQDQVHETQYF. The gene calls are TRBV3-1 and TRBJ2-5; D not certain. The CDR3 covers 14 residues. Germline values: CDR1 LGHDT, CDR2 YNNKEL (reference sequence). The ends were cut back, 0 bases at V and 5 bases at J, with 10 bases in the middle.